This T cell receptor (beta chain) was identified in a study of cytotoxic CD8 clonotypes in ibrutinib-treated CLL. Overall study: Partial response was seen in about 25 patients and complete response in 2; after median roughly 66 months, about 14 stayed remitted, around 12 progressed. General study results and limits: While tracking circulating CD8+ T-cell counts, baseline clonality exceeded that of age-matched healthy donors.

The protocol was immunoSEQ multiplex PCR, while the TCRdb copy is restricted to in-frame clones and leaves out a portion. The profile shows over 100,000 clones, roughly 57% of them singletons. Germline CDR1 reads SGHRS; CDR2 reads YFSETQ. The germline V and J ends were trimmed by 0 bases and 2 bases, with 9 bases remaining between them. The CDR3 has 15 amino acids. As for this clone: What it binds is not known.

The clonotype was recovered from a human donor with chronic lymphocytic leukemia. The chain uses TRBV5-1 and TRBJ2-1; D is perhaps TRBD1 (6 bases). Here the sequenced sample was PBMCs, taken after 24 months of ibrutinib treatment. CDR3 sequence (DNA): TGCGCCAGCAGCTTGGACGGACAGCCCTACAATGAGCAGTTCTTC. As protein: CASSLDGQPYNEQFF.